This T cell receptor beta chain derives from a study of cytomegalovirus exposure and HLA in healthy donors. The PCR used 60 Vbeta and 13 Jbeta primers. The assay was immunoSEQ multiplex PCR, and TCRdb's table has in-frame clones only and misses some. The repertoire holds about 130,000 clones, 77% seen once, with roughly 4.2% in the top ten. This CDR3 region has 16 residues. Germline lookup yields CDR1 KGHSH and CDR2 LQKENI. J gave up 6 bases and V 1 base, and 8 bases lay outside the gene matches. In the case of this clone: What it binds is not known.

Study-wide results and limits: A few V segments could not be told apart, such as TRBV6-2 and TRBV6-3, and were left out. For most TCR beta V segments, an earlier analysis put the productive rate at about 87% or about 30% of the time.

The material sequenced was PBMCs. This rearrangement joins TRBV18 to TRBJ2-2; TRBD1 matches at 7 bases. The origin of this receptor is a male donor in good health and CMV-seropositive. Written as DNA, the CDR3 is TGTGCCAGCTCACCACTCGGGACAGCGACCTCCGGGGAGCTGTTTTTT. Translating gives CASSPLGTATSGELFF.